These T cell receptor beta chains were read from a single sample in a study of a mutant IDH1 vaccine in newly diagnosed glioma. Produced via immunoSEQ multiplex PCR; TCRdb's table is partial and in-frame only. Of about 98,000 clones in the sample, 85% to 90% were seen once. Material: PBMCs, obtained from a glioma patient treated with radiotherapy, temozolomide or both. These receptors all stem from a woman aged 45-65 years with glioma. CDR3s include the opening cysteine and the closing phenylalanine or tryptophan. The D gene is left open where the match is weak. Clone size is not always given. Where it is, it says once, few, many or a class for expanded clones.

v_gene	len	abundance	d_gene	j_gene	CDR3nt	CDR3aa
TRBV5-1	14	NA	TRBD2	TRBJ2-1	TGCGCCAGCAGCTTATTAGCGGGAGAGAATGAGCAGTTCTTC	CASSLLAGENEQFF
TRBV6-5	15	NA	NA	TRBJ2-1	TGTGCCAGCAGTCCGCGATCTAGCCCCTACAATGAGCAGTTCTTC	CASSPRSSPYNEQFF
TRBV6-5	15	NA	NA	TRBJ1-6	TGTGCCAGCAGTTACTCGTACGTGGGGCGATCACCCCTCCACTTT	CASSYSYVGRSPLHF
TRBV6-6	15	NA	NA	TRBJ2-4	TGTGCCAGCCAGAATAAGGGTAGAGGCAAAAACATTCAGTACTTC	CASQNKGRGKNIQYF
TRBV5-1	14	NA	TRBD1	TRBJ1-5	TGCGCCAGCAGCCCCGGGACAGGGAATCAGCCCCAGCATTTT	CASSPGTGNQPQHF
TRBV4-1	19	NA	NA	TRBJ2-1	TGCGCCAGCAGCCGGACTTTCGTTAGGGGAATGGGGAATCTCAATGAGCAGTTCTTC	CASSRTFVRGMGNLNEQFF
TRBV21-1	15	NA	NA	TRBJ2-7	TGTGCCAGCAGCAAAGGAGGGAGGGCGTCCTACGAGCAGTACTTC	CASSKGGRASYEQYF
TRBV29-1	14	once	NA	TRBJ1-1	TGCAGCGTCGCCGTCTTGGGGTGGAGAACTGAAGCTTTCTTT	CSVAVLGWRTEAFF
TRBV15	16	NA	TRBD1	TRBJ2-7	TGTGCCACCAGCAGACCCAGACAGGGGGAAGCCTACGAGCAGTACTTC	CATSRPRQGEAYEQYF
TRBV6-5	13	NA	NA	TRBJ1-5	TGTGCCAGCAAACAGGGAGGCAATCAGCCCCAGCATTTT	CASKQGGNQPQHF
TRBV6-5	16	once	TRBD2	TRBJ2-5	TGTGCCAGCAGTTCGACTAGCGGGCGAGGAACGAGGACCCAGTACTTC	CASSSTSGRGTRTQYF
TRBV5-1	15	NA	TRBD1	TRBJ2-5	TGCGCCAGCAGCTTCCTACAGGGGGCCCAGGAGACCCAGTACTTC	CASSFLQGAQETQYF
TRBV19	13	NA	NA	TRBJ2-7	TGTGCCAGCGCCGGGACGGGCACCTACGAGCAGTACTTC	CASAGTGTYEQYF
TRBV27	15	NA	NA	TRBJ2-1	TGTGCCAGCAGTTTACGGCGGGACAGCTACAATGAGCAGTTCTTC	CASSLRRDSYNEQFF
TRBV18	14	NA	NA	TRBJ2-2	TGTGCCAGCTCTTCCAGGGGCGACACCGGGGAGCTGTTTTTT	CASSSRGDTGELFF
TRBV28	15	NA	TRBD2	TRBJ2-7	TGTGCCAGCACTCCCCCCCGTGCGGGAGTTTCCGAGCAGTACTTC	CASTPPRAGVSEQYF
TRBV5-1	14	NA	NA	TRBJ2-1	TGCGCCAGCAGCTTGGACCCAGGGAGAAATGAGCAGTTCTTC	CASSLDPGRNEQFF
TRBV7-2	17	NA	TRBD2	TRBJ2-3	TGTGCCAGCAGCTTAGCGCGACTAGCGGGGGGCATCGATACGCAGTATTTT	CASSLARLAGGIDTQYF
TRBV4-1	17	NA	TRBD2	TRBJ2-1	TGCGCCAGCAGCCAAGAGAGCGGGACTAGCGGATACAATGAGCAGTTCTTC	CASSQESGTSGYNEQFF
TRBV5-1	13	NA	TRBD1	TRBJ1-2	TGCGCCAGCAGACCCACCGGGACAGATGGCTACACCTTC	CASRPTGTDGYTF
TRBV30	14	NA	NA	TRBJ2-5	TGTGCCTGGAGTACATCGGGGTTCCAAGAGACCCAGTACTTC	CAWSTSGFQETQYF
TRBV6-5	14	NA	NA	TRBJ1-3	TGTGCCAGCACCTTTTCGGCAGCTGGAAACACCATATATTTT	CASTFSAAGNTIYF